This T cell receptor beta chain originates from a study of T cells in Graves' hyperthyroidism and ophthalmopathy. Extraction of PBMCs used 7.5 to 10 ml of fresh peripheral blood. There were TCR beta CDR3 regions amplified from RNA transcripts. Researchers ran a first-round RT-PCR on the TCR CDR3 using the HTBI primer set. TCRdb reanalysed the multiplex PCR reads using MiXCR and keeps one entry per CDR3 protein. This sample has about 380,000 distinct CDR3 sequences, with approximately 13% found just once. The CDR3 has 15 residues. Germline CDR1 and CDR2: SGDLS and YYNGEE. With V trimmed by 2 bases and J by 1 base, 3 bases remained unmatched. This clonotype was picked up many times.

This chain links TRBV9 with TRBJ2-7; 10 bases align to TRBD1. The sequencing sample was made of blood. This TCR derives from a woman in her fifties or sixties with Graves' hyperthyroidism. In DNA, the CDR3 is TGTGCCAGCAGCGTCGGGGGACAGGGGTCCTACGAGCAGTACTTC. Amino acid sequence: CASSVGGQGSYEQYF. Supplemented by reference TRBV9 and TRBJ2-7, the full variable domain reads DSGVTQTPKHLITATGQRVTLRCSPRSGDLSVYWYQQSLDQGLQFLIQYYNGEERAKGNILERFSAQQFPDLHSELNLSSLELGDSALYFCASSVGGQGSYEQYFGPGTRLTVT.